The sequence of this TCR beta chain was determined in a study of T cell repertoires in cytomegalovirus infection. The overall study: Based on public TCR beta signatures, there were indications of CMV infection and of a matching HLA type.

This clonotype was counted only a few times. Its target is unknown. General study points: There were HLA-C-restricted CMV-specific TCR beta clonotypes dominating the ex vivo response. Using cumulative public TCR beta family frequency, the authors identified those who carried CMV together with the relevant HLA.

Losses at the gene ends were 5 bases for V and 7 bases for J; bases not matched to a gene: 6. There are 13 residues in the CDR3. MiXCR, applied by TCRdb to the reads, yields one record per CDR3 protein. The sample carries more than 350,000 distinct CDR3 sequences, approximately 32% recorded once. The chain uses TRBV12-3 or TRBV12-4 and TRBJ1-2, with 8 bases aligning to TRBD1. Sequencing was done on a sample of PBMCs. This clonotype was sampled from a human donor in good health (CMV status not recorded). Some clones in this sample may be carry-over from other donors' samples. As DNA, the CDR3 is TGTGCCAGCAGTGCTGGACAGGGCTTTGGCTACACCTTC. This translates into CASSAGQGFGYTF.